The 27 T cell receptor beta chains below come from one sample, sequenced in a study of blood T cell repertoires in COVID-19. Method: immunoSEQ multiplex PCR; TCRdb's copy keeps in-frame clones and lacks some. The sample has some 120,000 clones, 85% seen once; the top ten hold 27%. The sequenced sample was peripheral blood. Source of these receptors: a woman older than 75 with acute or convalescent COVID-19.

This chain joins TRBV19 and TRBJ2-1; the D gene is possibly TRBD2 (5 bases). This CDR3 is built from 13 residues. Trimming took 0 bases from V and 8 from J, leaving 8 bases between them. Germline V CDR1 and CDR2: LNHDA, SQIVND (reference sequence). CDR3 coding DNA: TGTGCCAGTAGTATAGAGGCGGAGGATGAGCAGTTCTTC. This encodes CASSIEAEDEQFF.

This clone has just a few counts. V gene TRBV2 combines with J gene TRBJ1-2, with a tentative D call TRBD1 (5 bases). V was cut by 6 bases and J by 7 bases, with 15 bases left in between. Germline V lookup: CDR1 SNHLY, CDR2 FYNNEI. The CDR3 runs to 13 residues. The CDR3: CASRGGTGSGYTF. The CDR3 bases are TGTGCCAGCAGGGGGGGGACTGGCTCTGGCTACACCTTC.

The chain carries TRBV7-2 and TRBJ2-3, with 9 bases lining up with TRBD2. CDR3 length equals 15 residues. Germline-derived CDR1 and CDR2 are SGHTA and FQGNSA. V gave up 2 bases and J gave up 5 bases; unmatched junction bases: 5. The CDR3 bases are TGTGCCAGCAGCTTAAGCGGGGGGACCCGAGATACGCAGTATTTT. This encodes CASSLSGGTRDTQYF. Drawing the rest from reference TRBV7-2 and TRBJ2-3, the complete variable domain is GAGVSQSPSNKVTEKGKDVELRCDPISGHTALYWYRQSLGQGLEFLIYFQGNSAPDKSGLPSDRFSAERTGGSVSTLTIQRTQQEDSAVYLCASSLSGGTRDTQYFGPGTRLTVL.

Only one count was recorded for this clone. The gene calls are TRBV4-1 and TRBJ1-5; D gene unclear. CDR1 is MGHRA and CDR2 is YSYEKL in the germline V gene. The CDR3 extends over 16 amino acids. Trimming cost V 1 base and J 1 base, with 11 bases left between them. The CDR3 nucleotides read TGCGCCAGCAGCCAAGGGTCGGCGGGGAGCAATCAGCCCCAGCATTTT. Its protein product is CASSQGSAGSNQPQHF.

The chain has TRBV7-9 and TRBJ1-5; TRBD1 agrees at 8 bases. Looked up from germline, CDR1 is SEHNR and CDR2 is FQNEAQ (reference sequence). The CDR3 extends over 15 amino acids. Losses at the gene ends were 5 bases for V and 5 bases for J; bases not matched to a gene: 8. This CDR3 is CASSDGQGPYQPQHF. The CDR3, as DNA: TGTGCCAGCAGCGACGGACAGGGACCGTATCAGCCCCAGCATTTT.

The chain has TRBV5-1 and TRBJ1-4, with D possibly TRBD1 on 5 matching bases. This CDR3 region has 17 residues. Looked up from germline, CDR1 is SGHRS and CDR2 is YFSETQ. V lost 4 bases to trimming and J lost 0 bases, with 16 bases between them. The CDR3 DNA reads TGCGCCAGCAGCCCAATGGGTGACAGCGCAACTAATGAAAAACTGTTTTTT. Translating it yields CASSPMGDSATNEKLFF. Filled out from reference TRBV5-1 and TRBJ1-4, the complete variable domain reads KAGVTQTPRYLIKTRGQQVTLSCSPISGHRSVSWYQQTPGQGLQFLFEYFSETQRNKGNFPGRFSGRQFSNSRSEMNVSTLELGDSALYLCASSPMGDSATNEKLFFGSGTQLSVL.

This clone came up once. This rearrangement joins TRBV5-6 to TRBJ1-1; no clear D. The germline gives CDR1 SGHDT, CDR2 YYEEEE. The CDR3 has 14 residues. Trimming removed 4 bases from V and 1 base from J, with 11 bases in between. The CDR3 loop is CASSPSAGNTEAFF. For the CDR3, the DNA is TGTGCCAGCAGCCCCTCGGCGGGGAACACTGAAGCTTTCTTT.

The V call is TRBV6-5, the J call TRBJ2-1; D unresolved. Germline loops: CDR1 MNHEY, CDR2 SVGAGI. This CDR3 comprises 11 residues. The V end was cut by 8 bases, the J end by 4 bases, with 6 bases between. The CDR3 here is CASGKYNEQFF. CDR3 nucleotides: TGTGCCAGCGGCAAATACAATGAGCAGTTCTTC.

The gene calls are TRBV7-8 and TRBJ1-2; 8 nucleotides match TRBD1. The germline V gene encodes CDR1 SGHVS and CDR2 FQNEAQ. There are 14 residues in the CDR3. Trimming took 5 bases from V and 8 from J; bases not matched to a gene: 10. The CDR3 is CASSPRDRTGGYTF. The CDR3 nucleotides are TGTGCCAGCAGCCCCCGGGACAGGACAGGGGGCTACACCTTC.

CDR3 DNA: TGTGCCAGCAGTTCCGCAACTAATGAAAAACTGTTTTTT. As protein: CASSSATNEKLFF. The V gene is TRBV9, the J gene TRBJ1-4; no reliable D call. Germline V lookup: CDR1 SGDLS, CDR2 YYNGEE. The CDR3 sequence is 13 residues long. V gave up 5 bases and J gave up 0 bases, with 5 bases separating them.

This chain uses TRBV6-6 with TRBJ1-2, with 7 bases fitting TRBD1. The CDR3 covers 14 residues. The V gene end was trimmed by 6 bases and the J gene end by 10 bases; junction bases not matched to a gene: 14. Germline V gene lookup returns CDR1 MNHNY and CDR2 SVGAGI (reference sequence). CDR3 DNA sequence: TGTGCCAGCAGAGACACCGGGACAGACCCGAACTACACCTTC. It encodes CASRDTGTDPNYTF.

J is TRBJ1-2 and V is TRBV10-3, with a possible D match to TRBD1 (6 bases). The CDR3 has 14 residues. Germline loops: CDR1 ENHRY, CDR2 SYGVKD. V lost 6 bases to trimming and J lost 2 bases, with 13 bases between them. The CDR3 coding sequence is TGTGCCATCAGCTCAGGGGTTTTCAACTATGGCTACACCTTC. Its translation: CAISSGVFNYGYTF.

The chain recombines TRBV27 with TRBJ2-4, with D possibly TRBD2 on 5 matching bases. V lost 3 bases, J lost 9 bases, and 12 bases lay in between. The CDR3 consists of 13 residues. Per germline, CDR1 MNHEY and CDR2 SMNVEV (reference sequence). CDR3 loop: CASSLWGEGIQYF. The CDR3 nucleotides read TGTGCCAGCAGTTTGTGGGGTGAGGGCATTCAGTACTTC.

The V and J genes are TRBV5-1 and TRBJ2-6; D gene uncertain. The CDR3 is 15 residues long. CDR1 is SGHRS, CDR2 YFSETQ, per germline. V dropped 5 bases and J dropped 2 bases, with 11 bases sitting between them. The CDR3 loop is CASRTGVAGANVLTF. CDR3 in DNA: TGCGCCAGCAGAACCGGAGTCGCTGGGGCCAACGTCCTGACTTTC.

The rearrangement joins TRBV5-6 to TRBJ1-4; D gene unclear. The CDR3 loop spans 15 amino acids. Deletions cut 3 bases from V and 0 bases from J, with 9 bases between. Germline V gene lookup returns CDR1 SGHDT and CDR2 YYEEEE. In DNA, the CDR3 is TGTGCCAGCAGCTCCATCAGTGCAACTAATGAAAAACTGTTTTTT. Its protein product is CASSSISATNEKLFF.

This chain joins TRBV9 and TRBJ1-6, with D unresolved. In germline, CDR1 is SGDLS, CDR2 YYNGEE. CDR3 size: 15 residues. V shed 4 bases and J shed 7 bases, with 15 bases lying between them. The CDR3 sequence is CASSRTPDQNSPLHF. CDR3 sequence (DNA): TGTGCCAGCAGCCGGACTCCGGATCAAAATTCACCCCTCCACTTT.

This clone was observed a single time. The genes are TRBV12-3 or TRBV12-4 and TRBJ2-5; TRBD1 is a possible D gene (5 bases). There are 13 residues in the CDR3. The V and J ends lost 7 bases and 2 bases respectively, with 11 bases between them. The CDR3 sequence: CASNAGNQETQYF. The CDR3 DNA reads TGTGCCAGCAACGCAGGGAATCAAGAGACCCAGTACTTC.

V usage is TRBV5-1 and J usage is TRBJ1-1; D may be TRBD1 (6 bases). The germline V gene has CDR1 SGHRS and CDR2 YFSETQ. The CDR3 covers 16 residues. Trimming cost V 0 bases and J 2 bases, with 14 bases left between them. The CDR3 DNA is TGCGCCAGCAGCTTGGCGGGGGCGGGGGGAAACACTGAAGCTTTCTTT. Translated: CASSLAGAGGNTEAFF.

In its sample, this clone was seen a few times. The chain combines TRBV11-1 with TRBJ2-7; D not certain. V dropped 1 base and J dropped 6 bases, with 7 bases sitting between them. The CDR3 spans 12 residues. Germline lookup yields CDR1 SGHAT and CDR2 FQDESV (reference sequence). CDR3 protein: CASSLVSSEQYF. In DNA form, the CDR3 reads TGTGCCAGCAGCTTAGTCAGTTCCGAGCAGTACTTC.

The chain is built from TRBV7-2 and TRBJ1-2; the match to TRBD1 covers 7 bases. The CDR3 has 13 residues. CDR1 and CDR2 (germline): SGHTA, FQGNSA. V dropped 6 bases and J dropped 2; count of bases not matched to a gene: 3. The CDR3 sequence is CASSRDSNYGYTF. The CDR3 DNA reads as TGTGCCAGCAGTCGGGACAGCAACTATGGCTACACCTTC. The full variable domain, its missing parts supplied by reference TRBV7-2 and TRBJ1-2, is GAGVSQSPSNKVTEKGKDVELRCDPISGHTALYWYRQSLGQGLEFLIYFQGNSAPDKSGLPSDRFSAERTGGSVSTLTIQRTQQEDSAVYLCASSRDSNYGYTFGSGTRLTVV.

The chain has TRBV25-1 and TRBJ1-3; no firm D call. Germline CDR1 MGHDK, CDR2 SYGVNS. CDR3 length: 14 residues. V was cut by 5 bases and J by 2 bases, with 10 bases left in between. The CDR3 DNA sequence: TGTGCCAGCAGTACCGGAGCGACTGGAAACACCATATATTTT. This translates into CASSTGATGNTIYF.

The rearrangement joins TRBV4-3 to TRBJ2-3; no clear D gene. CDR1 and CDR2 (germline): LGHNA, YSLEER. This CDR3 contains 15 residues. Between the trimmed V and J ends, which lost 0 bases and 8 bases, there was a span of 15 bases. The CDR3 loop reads CASSQDIRGMGTQYF. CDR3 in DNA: TGCGCCAGCAGCCAAGATATCCGCGGTATGGGTACGCAGTATTTT.

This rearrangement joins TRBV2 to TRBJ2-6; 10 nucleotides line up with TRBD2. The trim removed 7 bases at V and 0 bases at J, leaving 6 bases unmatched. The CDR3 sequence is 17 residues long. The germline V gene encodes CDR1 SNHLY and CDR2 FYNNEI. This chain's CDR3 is CASKGLAASSGANVLTF. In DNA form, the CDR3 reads TGTGCCAGCAAAGGACTAGCGGCTAGCTCTGGGGCCAACGTCCTGACTTTC. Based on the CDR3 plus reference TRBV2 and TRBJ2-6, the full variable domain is EPEVTQTPSHQVTQMGQEVILRCVPISNHLYFYWYRQILGQKVEFLVSFYNNEISEKSEIFDDQFSVERPDGSNFTLKIRSTKLEDSAMYFCASKGLAASSGANVLTFGAGSRLTVL.

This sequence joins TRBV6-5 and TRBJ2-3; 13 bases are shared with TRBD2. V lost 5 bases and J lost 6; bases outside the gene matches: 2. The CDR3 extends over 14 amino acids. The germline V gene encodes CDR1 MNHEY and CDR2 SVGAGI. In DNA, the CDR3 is TGTGCCAGCAGTACTAGCGGGGGGGCCGATACGCAGTATTTT. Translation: CASSTSGGADTQYF.

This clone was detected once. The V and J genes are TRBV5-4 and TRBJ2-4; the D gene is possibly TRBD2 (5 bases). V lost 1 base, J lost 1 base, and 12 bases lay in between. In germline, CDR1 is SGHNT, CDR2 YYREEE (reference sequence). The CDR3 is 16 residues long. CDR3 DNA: TGTGCCAGCAGCTTGCGGGGAGAGGATGCCAAAAACATTCAGTACTTC. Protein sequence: CASSLRGEDAKNIQYF.

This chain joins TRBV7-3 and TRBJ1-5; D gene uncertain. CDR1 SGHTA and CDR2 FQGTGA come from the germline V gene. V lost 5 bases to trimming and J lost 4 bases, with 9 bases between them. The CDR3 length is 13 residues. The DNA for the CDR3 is TGTGCCAGCAGCCCAGACATTAATCAGCCCCAGCATTTT. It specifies CASSPDINQPQHF.

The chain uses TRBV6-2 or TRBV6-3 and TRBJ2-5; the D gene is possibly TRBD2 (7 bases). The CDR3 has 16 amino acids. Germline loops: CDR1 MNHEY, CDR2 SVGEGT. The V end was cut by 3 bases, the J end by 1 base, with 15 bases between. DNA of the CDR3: TGTGCCAGCAGTTATGGGGGGGCCCCCCCCCAAGAGACCCAGTACTTC. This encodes CASSYGGAPPQETQYF.